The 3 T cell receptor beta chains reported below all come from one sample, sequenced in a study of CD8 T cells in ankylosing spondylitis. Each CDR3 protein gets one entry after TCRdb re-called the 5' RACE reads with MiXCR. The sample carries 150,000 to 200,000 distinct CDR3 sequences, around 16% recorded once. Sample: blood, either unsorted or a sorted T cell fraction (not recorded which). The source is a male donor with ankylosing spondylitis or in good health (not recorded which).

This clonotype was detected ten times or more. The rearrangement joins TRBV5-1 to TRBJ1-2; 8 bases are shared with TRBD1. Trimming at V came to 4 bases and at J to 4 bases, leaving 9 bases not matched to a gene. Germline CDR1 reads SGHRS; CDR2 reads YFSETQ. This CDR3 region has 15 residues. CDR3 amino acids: CASSVRTGSGYGYTF. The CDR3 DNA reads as TGCGCCAGCAGCGTACGGACAGGGAGTGGCTATGGCTACACCTTC.

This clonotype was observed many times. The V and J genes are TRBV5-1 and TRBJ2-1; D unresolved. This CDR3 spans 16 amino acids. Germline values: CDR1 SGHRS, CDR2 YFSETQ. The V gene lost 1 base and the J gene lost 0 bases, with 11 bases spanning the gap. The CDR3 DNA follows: TGCGCCAGCAGCTTGAGACTTTTGAGCTCCTACAATGAGCAGTTCTTC. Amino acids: CASSLRLLSSYNEQFF.

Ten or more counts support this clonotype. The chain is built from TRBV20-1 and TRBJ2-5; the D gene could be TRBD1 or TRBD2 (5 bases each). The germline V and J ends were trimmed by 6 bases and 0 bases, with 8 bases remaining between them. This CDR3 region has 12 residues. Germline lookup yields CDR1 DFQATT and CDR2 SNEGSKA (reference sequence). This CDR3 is CSAGTDQETQYF. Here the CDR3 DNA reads TGCAGTGCCGGGACGGACCAAGAGACCCAGTACTTC.